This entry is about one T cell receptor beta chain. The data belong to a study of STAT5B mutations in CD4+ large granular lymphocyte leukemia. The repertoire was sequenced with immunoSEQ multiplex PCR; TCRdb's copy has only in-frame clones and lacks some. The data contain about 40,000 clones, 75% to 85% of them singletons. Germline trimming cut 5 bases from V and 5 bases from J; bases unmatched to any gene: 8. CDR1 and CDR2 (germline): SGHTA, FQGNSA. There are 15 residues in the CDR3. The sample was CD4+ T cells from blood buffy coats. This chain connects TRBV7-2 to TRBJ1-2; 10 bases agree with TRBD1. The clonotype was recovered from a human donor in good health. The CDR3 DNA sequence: TGTGCCAGCAGCAAGCGGGCGGGACAGGGGTATGGCTACACCTTC. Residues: CASSKRAGQGYGYTF.